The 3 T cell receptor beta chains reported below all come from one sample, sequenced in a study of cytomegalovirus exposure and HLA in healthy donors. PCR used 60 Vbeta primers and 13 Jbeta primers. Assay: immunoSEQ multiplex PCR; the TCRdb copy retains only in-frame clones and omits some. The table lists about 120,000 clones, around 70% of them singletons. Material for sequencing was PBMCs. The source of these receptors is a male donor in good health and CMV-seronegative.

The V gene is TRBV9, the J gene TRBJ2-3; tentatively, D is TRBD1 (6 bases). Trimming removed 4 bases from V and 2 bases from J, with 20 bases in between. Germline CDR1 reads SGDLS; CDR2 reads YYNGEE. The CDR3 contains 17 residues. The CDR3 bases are TGTGCCAGCAGCCCCCATGGTGGGGGCAGAACCACAGATACGCAGTATTTT. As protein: CASSPHGGGRTTDTQYF.

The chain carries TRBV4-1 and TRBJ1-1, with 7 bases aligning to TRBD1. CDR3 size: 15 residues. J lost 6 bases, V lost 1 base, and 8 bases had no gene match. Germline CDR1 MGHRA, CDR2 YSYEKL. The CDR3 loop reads CASSQGIDRVPEAFF. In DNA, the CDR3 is TGCGCCAGCAGCCAAGGCATAGACAGGGTCCCTGAAGCTTTCTTT.

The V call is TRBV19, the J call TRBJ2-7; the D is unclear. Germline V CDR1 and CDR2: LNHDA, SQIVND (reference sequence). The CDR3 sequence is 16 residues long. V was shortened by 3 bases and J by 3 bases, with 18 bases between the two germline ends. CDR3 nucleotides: TGTGCCAGTAGTATCATGACCGGTGACTCTCTCTACGAGCAGTACTTC. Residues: CASSIMTGDSLYEQYF.